Here is one T cell receptor beta chain with its context. With 60 Vbeta and 13 Jbeta primers, the PCR was carried out. Assay: immunoSEQ multiplex PCR; the TCRdb copy retains only in-frame clones and omits some. This table has over 150,000 clones, 77% appearing once. Per germline, CDR1 SGHRS and CDR2 YFSETQ. The length of the CDR3 is 14 residues. With 7 bases clipped from V and 7 bases from J, the junction kept 8 bases outside the gene matches. This sample was included in a study of cytomegalovirus exposure and HLA in healthy donors. Study as a whole: An earlier analysis identified 117 million unique TCR beta sequences in 170 million or so T cells.

Sequenced: PBMCs. This rearrangement joins TRBV5-1 to TRBJ2-7; TRBD2 matches 13 bases. The TCR comes from an older woman in good health and CMV-seropositive. Here the CDR3 reads CASRLAGGSGEQYF. CDR3 nucleotides: TGCGCCAGCCGACTAGCGGGAGGATCAGGAGAGCAGTACTTC.